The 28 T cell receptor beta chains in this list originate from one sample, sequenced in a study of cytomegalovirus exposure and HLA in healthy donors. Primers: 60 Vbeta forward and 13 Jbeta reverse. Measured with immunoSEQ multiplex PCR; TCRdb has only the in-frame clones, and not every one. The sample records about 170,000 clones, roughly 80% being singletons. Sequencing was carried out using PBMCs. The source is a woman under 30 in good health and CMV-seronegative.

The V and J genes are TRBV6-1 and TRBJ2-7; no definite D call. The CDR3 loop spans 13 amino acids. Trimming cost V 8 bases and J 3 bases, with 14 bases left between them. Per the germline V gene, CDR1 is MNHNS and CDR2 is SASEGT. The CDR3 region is CASANVGYYEQYF. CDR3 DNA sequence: TGTGCCAGCGCTAACGTGGGCTACTACGAGCAGTACTTC.

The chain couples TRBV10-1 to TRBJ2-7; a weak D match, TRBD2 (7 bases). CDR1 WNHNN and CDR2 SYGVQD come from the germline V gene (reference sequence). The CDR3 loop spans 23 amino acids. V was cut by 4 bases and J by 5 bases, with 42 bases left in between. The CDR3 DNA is TGCGCCAGCAGTGCGACGGACAGAAAGGGAAGCGGCGGGAGTTTCTTTGGGCGACACGAGCAGTACTTC. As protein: CASSATDRKGSGGSFFGRHEQYF.

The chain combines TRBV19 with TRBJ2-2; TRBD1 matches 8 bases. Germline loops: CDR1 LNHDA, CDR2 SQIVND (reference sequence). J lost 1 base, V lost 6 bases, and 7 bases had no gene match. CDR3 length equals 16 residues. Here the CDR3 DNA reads TGTGCCAGTAGCCTAACCGGGACAGGGAACACCGGGGAGCTGTTTTTT. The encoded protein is CASSLTGTGNTGELFF. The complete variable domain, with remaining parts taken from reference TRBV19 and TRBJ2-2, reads DGGITQSPKYLFRKEGQNVTLSCEQNLNHDAMYWYRQDPGQGLRLIYYSQIVNDFQKGDIAEGYSVSREKKESFPLTVTSAQKNPTAFYLCASSLTGTGNTGELFFGEGSRLTVL.

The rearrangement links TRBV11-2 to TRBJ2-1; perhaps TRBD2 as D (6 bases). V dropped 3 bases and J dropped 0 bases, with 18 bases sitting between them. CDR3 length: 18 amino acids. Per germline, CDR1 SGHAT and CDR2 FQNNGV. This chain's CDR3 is CASSLDRDFSPSYNEQFF. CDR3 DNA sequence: TGTGCCAGCAGCTTGGACCGGGACTTCTCACCCTCCTACAATGAGCAGTTCTTC.

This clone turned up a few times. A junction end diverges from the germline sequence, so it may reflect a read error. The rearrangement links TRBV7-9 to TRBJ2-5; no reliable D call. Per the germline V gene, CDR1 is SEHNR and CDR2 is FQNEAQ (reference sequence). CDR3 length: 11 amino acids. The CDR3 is CSSSFGAYEYF. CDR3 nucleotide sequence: TGTTCCAGCAGCTTCGGAGCGTATGAGTACTTC.

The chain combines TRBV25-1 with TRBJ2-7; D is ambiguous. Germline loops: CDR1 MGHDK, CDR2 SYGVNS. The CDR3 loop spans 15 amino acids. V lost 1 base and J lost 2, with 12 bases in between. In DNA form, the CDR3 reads TGTGCCAGCAGTGAATTCTTTCTTTTCGCCTACGAGCAGTACTTC. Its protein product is CASSEFFLFAYEQYF.

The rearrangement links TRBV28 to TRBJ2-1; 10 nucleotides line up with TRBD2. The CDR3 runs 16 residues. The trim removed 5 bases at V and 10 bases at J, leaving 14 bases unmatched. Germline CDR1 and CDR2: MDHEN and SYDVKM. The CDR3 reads CASSPPRGTSAREQFF. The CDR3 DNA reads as TGTGCCAGCAGTCCCCCCAGGGGGACTAGCGCTAGAGAGCAGTTCTTC.

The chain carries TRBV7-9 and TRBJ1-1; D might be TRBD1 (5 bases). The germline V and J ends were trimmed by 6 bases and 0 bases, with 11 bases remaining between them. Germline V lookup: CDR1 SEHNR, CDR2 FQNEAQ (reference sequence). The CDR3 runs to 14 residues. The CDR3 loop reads CASRGGVMNTEAFF. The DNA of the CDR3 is TGTGCCAGCAGAGGAGGGGTTATGAACACTGAAGCTTTCTTT.

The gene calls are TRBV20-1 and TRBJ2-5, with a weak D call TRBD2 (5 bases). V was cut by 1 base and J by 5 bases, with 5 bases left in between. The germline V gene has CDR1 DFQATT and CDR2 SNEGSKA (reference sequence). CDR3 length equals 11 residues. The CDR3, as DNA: TGCAGTGCTAGAGCGGGGGAGACCCAGTACTTC. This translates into CSARAGETQYF.

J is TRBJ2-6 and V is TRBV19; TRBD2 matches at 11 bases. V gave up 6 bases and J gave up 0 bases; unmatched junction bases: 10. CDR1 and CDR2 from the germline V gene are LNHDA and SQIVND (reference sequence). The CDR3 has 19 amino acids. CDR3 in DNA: TGTGCCAGTAGAGTGACTAGCGGGACGATGGCCTCTGGGGCCAACGTCCTGACTTTC. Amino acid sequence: CASRVTSGTMASGANVLTF.

The CDR3 here is CASSLVSSTDTQYF. CDR3 nucleotide sequence: TGTGCCAGCAGCTTAGTTTCCTCCACAGATACGCAGTATTTT. This sequence joins TRBV11-3 and TRBJ2-3; no definite D call. The CDR3 extends over 14 amino acids. V was trimmed by 1 base and J by 2 bases, leaving 7 bases between them. Germline V CDR1 and CDR2: SGHNT, YENEEA. Full variable domain (outside the CDR3, taken from reference TRBV11-3 and TRBJ2-3): EAGVVQSPRYKIIEKKQPVAFWCNPISGHNTLYWYLQNLGQGPELLIRYENEEAVDDSQLPKDRFSAERLKGVDSTLKIQPAELGDSAVYLCASSLVSSTDTQYFGPGTRLTVL.

The CDR3, as DNA: TGTGCCAGCAGTCTGGTCAGGCCAGGTGGCACTGAAGCTTTCTTT. It yields the protein CASSLVRPGGTEAFF. The chain recombines TRBV6-4 with TRBJ1-1; D not certain. The CDR3 extends over 15 amino acids. Trimming cost V 5 bases and J 4 bases, with 17 bases left between them. Looked up from germline, CDR1 is MRHNA and CDR2 is SNTAGT.

The CDR3 region is CSVPGRGTDTQYF. The CDR3 DNA reads TGCAGCGTTCCCGGGAGAGGCACAGATACGCAGTATTTT. This chain connects TRBV29-1 to TRBJ2-3; the D gene is possibly TRBD2 (6 bases). The CDR3 has 13 amino acids. The V and J ends lost 5 bases and 1 base respectively, with 10 bases between them. Germline CDR1 SQVTM, CDR2 ANQGSEA.

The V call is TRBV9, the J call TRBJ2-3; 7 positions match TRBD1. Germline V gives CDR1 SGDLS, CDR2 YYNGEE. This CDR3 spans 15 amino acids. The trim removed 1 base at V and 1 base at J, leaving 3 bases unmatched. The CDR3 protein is CASSVRGGGTDTQYF. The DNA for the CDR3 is TGTGCCAGCAGCGTACGAGGGGGCGGCACAGATACGCAGTATTTT.

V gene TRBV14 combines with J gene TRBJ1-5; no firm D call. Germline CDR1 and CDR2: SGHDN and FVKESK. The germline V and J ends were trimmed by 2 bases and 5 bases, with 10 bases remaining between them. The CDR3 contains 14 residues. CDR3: CASSQHPRDQPQHF. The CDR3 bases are TGTGCCAGCAGCCAACATCCGAGGGATCAGCCCCAGCATTTT. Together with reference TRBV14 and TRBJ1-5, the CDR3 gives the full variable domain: EAGVTQFPSHSVIEKGQTVTLRCDPISGHDNLYWYRRVMGKEIKFLLHFVKESKQDESGMPNNRFLAERTGGTYSTLKVQPAELEDSGVYFCASSQHPRDQPQHFGDGTRLSIL.

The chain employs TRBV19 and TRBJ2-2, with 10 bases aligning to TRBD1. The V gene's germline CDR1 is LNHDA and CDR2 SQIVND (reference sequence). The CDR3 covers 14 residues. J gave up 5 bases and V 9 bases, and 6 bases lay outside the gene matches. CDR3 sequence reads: CASKGQGETGELFF. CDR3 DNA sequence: TGTGCCAGCAAAGGACAGGGGGAAACCGGGGAGCTGTTTTTT.

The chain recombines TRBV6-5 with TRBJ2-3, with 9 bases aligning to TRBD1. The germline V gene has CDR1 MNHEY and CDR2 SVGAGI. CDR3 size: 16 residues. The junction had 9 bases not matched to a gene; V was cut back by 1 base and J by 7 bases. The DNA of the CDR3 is TGTGCCAGCAGTTACTTGAACAGGGGGCGTGGGAATACGCAGTATTTT. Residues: CASSYLNRGRGNTQYF.

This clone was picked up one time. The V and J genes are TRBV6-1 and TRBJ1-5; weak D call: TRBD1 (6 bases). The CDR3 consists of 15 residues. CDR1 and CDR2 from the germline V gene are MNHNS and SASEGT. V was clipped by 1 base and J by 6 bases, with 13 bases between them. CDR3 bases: TGTGCCAGCAGTGAAGGGTGGGGGCTTGGTCAGCCCCAGCATTTT. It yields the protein CASSEGWGLGQPQHF.

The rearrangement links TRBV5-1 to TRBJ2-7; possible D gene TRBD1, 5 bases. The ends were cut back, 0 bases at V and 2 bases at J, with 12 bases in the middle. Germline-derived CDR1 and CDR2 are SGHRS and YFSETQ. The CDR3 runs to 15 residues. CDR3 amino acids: CASSLVGDSPYEQYF. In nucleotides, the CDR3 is TGCGCCAGCAGCTTGGTAGGTGACAGCCCCTACGAGCAGTACTTC.

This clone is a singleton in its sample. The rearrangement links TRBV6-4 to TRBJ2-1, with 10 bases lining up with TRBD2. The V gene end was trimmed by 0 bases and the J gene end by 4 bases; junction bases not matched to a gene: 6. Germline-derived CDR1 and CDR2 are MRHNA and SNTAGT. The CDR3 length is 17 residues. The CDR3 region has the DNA TGTGCCAGCAGTGACTCTTCTTCTAGCGGGGGATACAATGAGCAGTTCTTC. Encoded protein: CASSDSSSSGGYNEQFF.

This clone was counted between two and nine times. The DNA of the CDR3 is TGTGCCAGTAGTATCTTACAGGGGGACTACGAGCAGTACTTC. This gives the protein CASSILQGDYEQYF. V and J are TRBV19 and TRBJ2-7, with TRBD1 matching over 8 bases. V lost 3 bases and J lost 3; bases outside the gene matches: 4. CDR3 size: 14 residues. Germline CDR1 and CDR2: LNHDA and SQIVND (reference sequence).

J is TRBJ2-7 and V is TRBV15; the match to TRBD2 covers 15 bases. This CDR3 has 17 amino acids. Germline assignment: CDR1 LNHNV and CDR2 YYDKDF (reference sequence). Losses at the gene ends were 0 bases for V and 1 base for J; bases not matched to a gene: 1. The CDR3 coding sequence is TGTGCCACCAGCAGAGATGGACTAGCGGGAGGGTCCTACGAGCAGTACTTC. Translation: CATSRDGLAGGSYEQYF.

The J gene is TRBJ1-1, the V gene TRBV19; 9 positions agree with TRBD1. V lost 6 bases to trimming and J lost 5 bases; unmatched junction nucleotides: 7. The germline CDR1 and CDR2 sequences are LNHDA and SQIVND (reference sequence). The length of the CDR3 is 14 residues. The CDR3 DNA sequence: TGTGCCAGTAGACCAGGGGACAGGGTAACTGAAGCTTTCTTT. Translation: CASRPGDRVTEAFF. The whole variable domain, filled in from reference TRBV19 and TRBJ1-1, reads DGGITQSPKYLFRKEGQNVTLSCEQNLNHDAMYWYRQDPGQGLRLIYYSQIVNDFQKGDIAEGYSVSREKKESFPLTVTSAQKNPTAFYLCASRPGDRVTEAFFGQGTRLTVV.

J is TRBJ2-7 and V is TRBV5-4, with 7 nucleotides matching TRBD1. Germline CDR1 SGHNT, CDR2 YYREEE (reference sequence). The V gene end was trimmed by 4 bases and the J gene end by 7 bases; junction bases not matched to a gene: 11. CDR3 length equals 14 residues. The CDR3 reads CASSPLSGTEEQYF. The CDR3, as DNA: TGTGCCAGCAGCCCCCTTAGTGGGACAGAAGAGCAGTACTTC.

The CDR3 sequence: CASSWTGKDEQYF. CDR3 coding DNA: TGTGCCAGCAGCTGGACAGGGAAGGACGAGCAGTACTTC. The chain links TRBV7-6 to TRBJ2-7, with TRBD1 identical over 8 bases. CDR1 and CDR2 (germline): SGHVS, FNYEAQ. This CDR3 contains 13 residues. Trimming removed 4 bases from V and 5 bases from J; junction bases left unmatched: 4.

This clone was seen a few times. DNA for the CDR3: TGTGCCAGCAGCCCACAGGGGGCTTTCAACGAGCAGTACTTC. Translation gives CASSPQGAFNEQYF. V gene TRBV7-8 combines with J gene TRBJ2-7; the match to TRBD1 covers 9 bases. Germline values: CDR1 SGHVS, CDR2 FQNEAQ. The CDR3 extends over 14 amino acids. The trim removed 5 bases at V and 5 bases at J, leaving 7 bases unmatched.

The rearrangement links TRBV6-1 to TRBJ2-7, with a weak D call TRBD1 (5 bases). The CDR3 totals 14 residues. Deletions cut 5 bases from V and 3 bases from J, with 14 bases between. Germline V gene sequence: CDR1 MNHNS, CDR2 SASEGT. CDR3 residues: CASSTRQGDYEQYF. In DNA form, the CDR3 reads TGTGCCAGCAGTACCCGCCAGGGCGACTACGAGCAGTACTTC.

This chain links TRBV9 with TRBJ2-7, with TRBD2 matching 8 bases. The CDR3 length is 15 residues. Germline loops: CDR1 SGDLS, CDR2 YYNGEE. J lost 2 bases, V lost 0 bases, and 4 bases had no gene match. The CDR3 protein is CASSVALAGPYEQYF. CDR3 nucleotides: TGTGCCAGCAGCGTAGCCCTAGCGGGCCCCTACGAGCAGTACTTC.